The 22 T cell receptor beta chains below come from one sample, sequenced in a study of blood T cell repertoires in COVID-19. Assay used: immunoSEQ multiplex PCR; TCRdb lists only in-frame clones, some missing. This sample has 250,000 to 300,000 clones; more than 75% occur once, and the top ten carry 2% to 2.5%. The specimen was PBMCs or T cells enriched from blood (not recorded which). The source of these receptors is a woman in her thirties or forties with acute COVID-19.

The chain recombines TRBV5-4 with TRBJ2-7; D is perhaps TRBD1 (6 bases). Between the trimmed V and J ends, which lost 0 bases and 5 bases, there was a span of 12 bases. This CDR3 is 14 amino acids long. CDR1 is SGHNT, CDR2 YYREEE, per germline (reference sequence). The CDR3: CASSLGQVWDEQYF. DNA of the CDR3: TGTGCCAGCAGCTTGGGACAGGTTTGGGACGAGCAGTACTTC.

The gene calls are TRBV2 and TRBJ1-3, with D maybe TRBD1 (5 bases). This CDR3 is built from 15 residues. In germline, CDR1 is SNHLY, CDR2 FYNNEI. Trimming pared 6 bases from V and 3 bases from J, leaving 15 bases between. CDR3 region: CASRSGLEGGNTIYF. As DNA, the CDR3 is TGTGCCAGCAGGTCGGGACTCGAGGGTGGAAACACCATATATTTT.

This chain links TRBV12-3 or TRBV12-4 with TRBJ1-3; no clear D. The CDR3 is made up of 12 amino acids. The germline V and J ends were trimmed by 9 bases and 7 bases, with 13 bases remaining between them. The CDR3 sequence: CASYGVWNTIYF. CDR3 DNA: TGTGCCAGTTACGGGGTGTGGAACACCATATATTTT.

J is TRBJ2-1 and V is TRBV4-1; 11 positions agree with TRBD1. After removal of 0 bases from V and 7 bases from J, the junction contained 8 bases not matched to a gene. Per the germline V gene, CDR1 is MGHRA and CDR2 is YSYEKL. The CDR3 consists of 17 residues. In DNA, the CDR3 is TGCGCCAGCAGCCAAGAGTCCGGGACAGGGGGTAAAAATGAGCAGTTCTTC. Protein product: CASSQESGTGGKNEQFF.

The chain recombines TRBV5-1 with TRBJ1-3; unclear D gene. CDR1 and CDR2 (germline): SGHRS, YFSETQ. The CDR3 sequence is 14 residues long. The germline V and J ends were trimmed by 0 bases and 11 bases, with 15 bases remaining between them. This CDR3 reads CASSLDQVTRPIYF. CDR3 bases: TGCGCCAGCAGCTTGGACCAAGTAACTCGCCCCATATATTTT.

This chain links TRBV3-1 (or the pseudogene TRBV3-2) with TRBJ1-3; TRBD1 matches 9 bases. This CDR3 contains 17 residues. Trimming at V came to 4 bases and at J to 0 bases, leaving 7 bases not matched to a gene. Germline loops: CDR1 LGHDT, CDR2 YNNKEL (reference sequence). CDR3 nucleotide sequence: TGTGCCAGCAGCCCCCGGGACAGGGCCCTCTCTGGAAACACCATATATTTT. It translates to CASSPRDRALSGNTIYF.

The chain is built from TRBV6-9 and TRBJ1-5, with D unresolved. The CDR3 contains 13 residues. The V end lost 7 bases, the J end lost 0 bases, and 7 bases lay between the germline ends. In germline, CDR1 is MNHGY, CDR2 SVAAGI. The CDR3, as DNA: TGTGCCAGCACCGGTCATAGCAATCAGCCCCAGCATTTT. It is translated as CASTGHSNQPQHF.

The J gene is TRBJ2-5, the V gene TRBV7-9, with 7 bases identical to TRBD1. The CDR3 loop spans 15 amino acids. CDR1 and CDR2 (germline): SEHNR, FQNEAQ (reference sequence). V gave up 5 bases and J gave up 1 base; unmatched junction bases: 7. DNA for the CDR3: TGTGCCAGCAGCCAAGCGAGGGGGCTCCAAGAGACCCAGTACTTC. Encoded protein: CASSQARGLQETQYF.

The chain links TRBV5-1 to TRBJ2-1; TRBD1 aligns across 10 bases. Germline loops: CDR1 SGHRS, CDR2 YFSETQ. J lost 0 bases, V lost 0 bases, and 15 bases had no gene match. The CDR3 is made up of 21 amino acids. The CDR3 region is CASSLASGTGATLSSYNEQFF. The CDR3 nucleotides are TGCGCCAGCAGCTTGGCTTCCGGGACAGGGGCTACCCTCAGCTCCTACAATGAGCAGTTCTTC. Full variable domain (missing parts from reference TRBV5-1 and TRBJ2-1): KAGVTQTPRYLIKTRGQQVTLSCSPISGHRSVSWYQQTPGQGLQFLFEYFSETQRNKGNFPGRFSGRQFSNSRSEMNVSTLELGDSALYLCASSLASGTGATLSSYNEQFFGPGTRLTVL.

V usage is TRBV29-1 and J usage is TRBJ2-3; tentatively, D is TRBD2 (6 bases). The V gene lost 5 bases and the J gene lost 0 bases, with 12 bases spanning the gap. Per the germline V gene, CDR1 is SQVTM and CDR2 is ANQGSEA. The CDR3 loop spans 14 amino acids. CDR3 sequence: CSVLSGTSTDTQYF. CDR3 DNA: TGCAGCGTTCTCTCTGGGACTAGCACAGATACGCAGTATTTT.

This sequence joins TRBV5-1 and TRBJ1-4, with a tentative D call TRBD1 (5 bases). V lost 4 bases and J 8 bases, leaving 15 bases between the germline ends. The CDR3 is 14 residues long. CDR1 and CDR2 (germline): SGHRS, YFSETQ. CDR3 in DNA: TGCGCCAGCAGCCCCAGGGTCGGAGAGGAAAAACTGTTTTTT. Translating gives CASSPRVGEEKLFF.

This sequence joins TRBV2 and TRBJ2-2, with D perhaps TRBD2 (5 bases). V gave up 7 bases and J gave up 3 bases, with 9 bases separating them. The germline gives CDR1 SNHLY, CDR2 FYNNEI. The CDR3 runs to 13 residues. CDR3 region: CASILGYTGELFF. The CDR3 coding sequence is TGTGCCAGCATACTAGGCTACACCGGGGAGCTGTTTTTT.

This rearrangement joins TRBV5-8 to TRBJ2-4, with TRBD2 as a possible D gene (6 bases). The V gene lost 3 bases and the J gene lost 1 base, with 8 bases spanning the gap. Germline V gene data show CDR1 as SGHTS and CDR2 as YDEGEE. CDR3 length equals 14 residues. The CDR3 nucleotides read TGTGCCAGCAGCTCCCGGGGGGCCAAAAACATTCAGTACTTC. It yields the protein CASSSRGAKNIQYF.

A single count supports this clone. The CDR3 sequence is CASRAGTGGIYGYTF. CDR3 DNA sequence: TGTGCCAGCAGAGCCGGGACAGGGGGTATCTATGGCTACACCTTC. J is TRBJ1-2 and V is TRBV28, with 11 bases lining up with TRBD1. The germline CDR1 and CDR2 sequences are MDHEN and SYDVKM. This CDR3 comprises 15 residues. Trimming removed 6 bases from V and 4 bases from J; junction bases left unmatched: 7.

This clone appeared many times. The rearrangement links TRBV18 to TRBJ2-2; possible D gene TRBD2, 5 bases. This CDR3 has 12 residues. In germline, CDR1 is KGHSH, CDR2 LQKENI. V lost 3 bases to trimming and J lost 7 bases, with 6 bases between them. CDR3 protein: CASSPGGGELFF. DNA for the CDR3: TGTGCCAGCTCACCCGGAGGCGGGGAGCTGTTTTTT.

In its sample, this clone was seen a few times. The chain joins TRBV6-5 to TRBJ2-2; D is unresolved. Looked up from germline, CDR1 is MNHEY and CDR2 is SVGAGI. V was clipped by 0 bases and J by 3 bases, with 2 bases between them. The CDR3 loop spans 13 amino acids. The CDR3 loop is CASSYSYTGELFF. CDR3 sequence (DNA): TGTGCCAGCAGTTACTCCTACACCGGGGAGCTGTTTTTT.

The chain recombines TRBV30 with TRBJ1-4, with D possibly being TRBD1 (5 bases). Trimming took off 8 bases at V and 8 bases at J, with 15 bases between the two ends. CDR1 is GTSNPN and CDR2 is SVGIG in the germline V gene (reference sequence). The CDR3 is 12 amino acids. CDR3 bases: TGTGCCGGTTCAGGGTTGGAGGAAAAACTGTTTTTT. It translates to CAGSGLEEKLFF.

The chain couples TRBV7-2 to TRBJ2-1, with 12 bases matching TRBD2. The CDR3 has 15 amino acids. Losses at the gene ends were 5 bases for V and 5 bases for J; bases not matched to a gene: 4. The germline gives CDR1 SGHTA, CDR2 FQGNSA. CDR3 residues: CASSLGLAGNNEQFF. CDR3 nucleotide sequence: TGTGCCAGCAGCCTTGGACTAGCGGGAAACAATGAGCAGTTCTTC.

This chain links TRBV7-8 with TRBJ1-1; D gene ambiguous. V lost 5 bases to trimming and J lost 5 bases, with 6 bases between them. The CDR3 runs to 11 residues. The germline CDR1 and CDR2 sequences are SGHVS and FQNEAQ. Written as DNA, the CDR3 is TGTGCCAGCAGCCAACGGACTGAAGCTTTCTTT. Translation gives CASSQRTEAFF.

The chain has TRBV24-1 and TRBJ2-6, with D perhaps TRBD2 (5 bases). Trimming pared 3 bases from V and 0 bases from J, leaving 8 bases between. CDR3 length: 16 amino acids. The V gene's germline CDR1 is KGHDR and CDR2 SFDVKD. As DNA, the CDR3 is TGTGCCACCAGTGATCGGAGGATCTCTGGGGCCAACGTCCTGACTTTC. Its protein product is CATSDRRISGANVLTF.

The rearrangement uses TRBV28 and TRBJ2-5; 11 bases align to TRBD2. The CDR3 covers 18 residues. CDR1 MDHEN and CDR2 SYDVKM come from the germline V gene. J was trimmed by 1 base and V by 7 bases; bases with no gene match: 14. CDR3 nucleotides: TGTGCCAGCACCTCGAGGGGACTAGCGGAGATATTCCAAGAGACCCAGTACTTC. It encodes CASTSRGLAEIFQETQYF.

V usage is TRBV30 and J usage is TRBJ1-2; D gene ambiguous. The V and J ends lost 4 bases and 4 bases respectively, with 19 bases between them. CDR3 length equals 15 residues. The V gene's germline CDR1 is GTSNPN and CDR2 SVGIG (reference sequence). CDR3: CAWTKEQTVIYGYTF. For the CDR3, the DNA is TGTGCCTGGACGAAGGAACAGACCGTAATCTATGGCTACACCTTC.